The text below deals with one T cell receptor beta chain. The specificity of this receptor is unknown. Base qualities are not provided; no much larger clone lies one nucleotide away. TCRbeta CDR3 regions were amplified from genomic DNA using the immunoSEQ Assay, a bias-controlled multiplex PCR. From the authors' description of their analysis: The number of nucleated cells in each sample was estimated from the amplification of reference gene primers within the assay. Sequence reads were collapsed and filtered to measure the absolute abundance of every unique TCRbeta CDR3 rearrangement. For each sample, productive Simpson clonality was calculated as the square root of Simpson's diversity index over productive rearrangements. TCRdb retrieved this table from immuneACCESS and kept in-frame rearrangements only. Not all clones are present; in checked studies, unresolved V genes account for under half, and no reason is known for the remainder. For V, J and clone size, that table is used; D and trimming come from the DNA. Here the sample has about 440,000 clones; around 89% occur a single time. 4.3% of the sample comes from the top ten.

Via the germline V gene (reference sequence), CDR1 is LNHDA and CDR2 SQIVND. The CDR3 sequence holds 14 residues, the cysteine and phenylalanine included. Only CDR3 DNA is held: 42 bases, read in frame from base 1. V and J are trimmed by 7 bases and 5 bases, and the gene matches miss 7 bases of the junction. The data were taken from a study of blood T cell repertoires in COVID-19 (dated by TCRdb to the early 2020s). In the study overall: Samples from collaborators originated in the United States, Italy and Spain and spanned both the acute and convalescent phases of COVID-19. The material from the prospective study consisted of cDNA or gDNA derived from T cells, B-cell-depleted T cells, or PBMCs. Deeply sampled blood TCRbeta repertoires from subjects exposed to, actively infected with, or recovered from COVID-19 were included in the dataset. The repertoires were released in a freely available public database meant as a resource for research on the immune response to SARS-CoV-2. The samples were drawn from the first 160 participants of the ongoing ImmuneRACE study and from 1,254 subjects provided by 6 global collaborators. The sample metadata nearly always contained a de-identified subject ID, COVID-19 status, age in years and sex. Where HLA class I and class II types were available, the types were taken from metadata supplied by the sample provider, not from assay-based typing. On the study overall, not on this receptor specifically: How much clinical and demographic metadata was included differed by source and by participant, and the metadata was provided uncurated.

The collaborating institutions used their own protocols to collect whole blood in K2EDTA tubes. For TCRbeta analysis, collaborator samples were shipped as frozen whole blood, as isolated PBMCs, or as DNA extracted from either sample type. The source of this sequence is a young woman with acute or convalescent COVID-19. This chain is built from TRBV19 and TRBJ1-1, with 10 bases aligning to TRBD1. The material sequenced was peripheral blood. The bases read TGTGCCAGTACGACAGGGGGCGCCTGGACTGAAGCTTTCTTT. This yields the protein CASTTGGAWTEAFF.